This record concerns one T cell receptor (beta chain) sequence. Its target is not known. This sample stems from a study of T cell responses to AZD1222 COVID-19 vaccine. Points from the study as a whole: An increase in Spike-specific TCR breadth and depth was observed after two AZD1222 doses. Donors were mostly white British, more females; clonal diversity possibly underestimated.

Profiled with immunoSEQ multiplex PCR; TCRdb holds only in-frame clones, not every one. The sample gives 95,000 or so clones, 85% to 90% of which show up once; around 3.5% is in the top ten. Germline V CDR1 and CDR2: SGHRS, YFSETQ. The ends were cut back, 4 bases at V and 2 bases at J, with 7 bases in the middle. The CDR3 loop spans 12 amino acids. This receptor was identified in an adult in good health. This chain links TRBV5-1 with TRBJ2-7, with D unresolved. The source material was peripheral blood, sampled on day 0 of AZD1222 vaccination. CDR3 amino acids: CASSPSAYEQYF. The CDR3 nucleotides are TGCGCCAGCAGCCCCTCAGCCTACGAGCAGTACTTC.